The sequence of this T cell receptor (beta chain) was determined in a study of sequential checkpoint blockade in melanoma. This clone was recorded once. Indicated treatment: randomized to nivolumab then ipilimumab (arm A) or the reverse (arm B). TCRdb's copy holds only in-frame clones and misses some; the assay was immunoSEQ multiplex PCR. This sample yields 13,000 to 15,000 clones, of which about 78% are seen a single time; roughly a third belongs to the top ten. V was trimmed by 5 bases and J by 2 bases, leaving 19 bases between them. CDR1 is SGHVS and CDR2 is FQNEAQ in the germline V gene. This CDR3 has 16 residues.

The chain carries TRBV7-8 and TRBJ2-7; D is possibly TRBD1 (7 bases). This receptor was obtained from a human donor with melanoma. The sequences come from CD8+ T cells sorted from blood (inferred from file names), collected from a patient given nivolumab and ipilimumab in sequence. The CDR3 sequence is CASSPQTGPGAYEQYF. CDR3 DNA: TGTGCCAGCAGCCCACAGACAGGGCCGGGGGCCTACGAGCAGTACTTC.